This T cell receptor (beta chain) was observed in a study of blood T cell repertoires in COVID-19. The trim removed 5 bases at V and 4 bases at J, leaving 2 bases unmatched. This CDR3 has 13 amino acids. This clone was recorded once. In the study's own analysis: For nucleated cells, counts were estimated from reference gene primer amplification. Assay used: immunoSEQ multiplex PCR; TCRdb lists only in-frame clones, some missing. Clonal size and the V and J genes are those of that table, whereas D and trimming came from the DNA. The table shows about 130,000 clones, with approximately 70% occurring only once.

The receptor comes from a woman aged 70-85 years with acute or convalescent COVID-19. The specimen was peripheral blood. This chain uses TRBV12-3 or TRBV12-4 with TRBJ2-1; 7 nucleotides match TRBD2. The DNA of the CDR3 is TGTGCCAGCAGTGCAGCGGGGTACAATGAGCAGTTCTTC. Amino acids: CASSAAGYNEQFF.